A selection of T cell receptor beta chains follows, all from one sample in a study of neurological immune-mediated disorders. TCRdb re-called the 5' RACE reads with MiXCR, one entry per CDR3 protein. The table records roughly 57,000 distinct CDR3 sequences, approximately 8.4% of them present only once. Sequencing input: PBMCs. These receptors all come from a woman aged 40 to 49 in good health. Each CDR3 is given with its conserved first and last residue. D genes are given only for firm matches. The size of a clone is reported for some rows only, either as once, few or many, or as a class for expanded clones.

clone_size	v_call	j_call	d_call	cdr3_aa	cdr3_nt
many	TRBV6-5	TRBJ2-1	TRBD2	CASRPGTRDHNEQFF	TGTGCCAGCAGGCCCGGGACTAGGGACCACAATGAGCAGTTCTTC
many	TRBV5-1	TRBJ1-1	-	CASSLGNTANTEAFF	TGCGCCAGCAGCTTGGGCAACACCGCAAACACTGAAGCTTTCTTT
-	TRBV4-3	TRBJ1-1	TRBD1	CASSQALHGTAEAFF	TGCGCCAGCAGCCAAGCCCTACACGGGACAGCTGAAGCTTTCTTT
many	TRBV12-3/TRBV12-4	TRBJ1-4	-	CASSTQSDAPTNEKLFF	TGTGCCAGCAGTACGCAATCGGACGCCCCAACTAATGAAAAACTGTTTTTT
many	TRBV5-8	TRBJ2-1	-	CASSLGFHEQFF	TGTGCCAGCAGCTTGGGGTTCCATGAGCAGTTCTTC
many	TRBV5-1	TRBJ1-1	-	CASSLDAGGTEAFF	TGCGCCAGCAGCTTGGACGCCGGGGGAACTGAAGCTTTCTTT
many	TRBV9	TRBJ2-2	TRBD2	CASSVDSGGIGELFF	TGTGCCAGCAGCGTAGACAGCGGGGGGATTGGGGAGCTGTTTTTT
many	TRBV7-2	TRBJ2-3	TRBD2	CASSLGNSGRASTDTQYF	TGTGCCAGCAGCTTAGGAAATAGCGGGAGAGCTAGCACAGATACGCAGTATTTT
many	TRBV7-2	TRBJ2-5	TRBD2	CASSQQTSGVETQYF	TGTGCCAGCAGCCAACAAACTAGCGGGGTAGAGACCCAGTACTTC
medium-sized	TRBV7-8	TRBJ1-6	-	CASSLASGEVNSPLHF	TGTGCCAGCAGCTTAGCGTCAGGGGAGGTTAATTCACCCCTCCACTTT
many	TRBV20-1	TRBJ2-1	-	CSAPRLSSYNEQFF	TGCAGTGCCCCGCGGTTGAGCTCCTACAATGAGCAGTTCTTC
many	TRBV20-1	TRBJ2-3	TRBD2	CSAELTSGLRTDTQYF	TGCAGTGCTGAACTGACTAGCGGCTTACGCACAGATACGCAGTATTTT
many	TRBV7-2	TRBJ1-1	-	CASSPPGANTEAFF	TGTGCCAGCAGCCCACCGGGGGCGAACACTGAAGCTTTCTTT
many	TRBV7-9	TRBJ1-5	TRBD1	CASSKQGSNQPQHF	TGTGCCAGCAGCAAACAGGGGAGCAATCAGCCCCAGCATTTT
many	TRBV19	TRBJ2-1	-	CASSIRPGNEQFF	TGTGCCAGTAGTATTAGACCAGGCAATGAGCAGTTCTTC
few	TRBV18	TRBJ2-1	TRBD2	CASSPPSSGRHNEQFF	TGTGCCAGCTCACCACCATCTAGCGGGAGACACAATGAGCAGTTCTTC
-	TRBV20-1	TRBJ2-3	-	CSARDRIAGPSTDTQYF	TGCAGTGCTAGAGATCGAATCGCGGGGCCTAGCACAGATACGCAGTATTTT
many	TRBV12-3/TRBV12-4	TRBJ2-5	-	CASSLVGPDGTQYF	TGTGCCAGCAGTTTAGTTGGGCCCGATGGGACCCAGTACTTC
many	TRBV29-1	TRBJ2-1	TRBD1	CSVGTGNDNEQFF	TGCAGCGTTGGGACAGGGAATGACAATGAGCAGTTCTTC
many	TRBV10-3	TRBJ2-6	-	CAISESLGQSPTGANVLTF	TGTGCCATCAGTGAGTCATTAGGGCAGTCTCCTACAGGGGCCAACGTCCTGACTTTC
many	TRBV2	TRBJ1-2	-	CASTANWSGYGYTF	TGTGCCAGCACCGCGAATTGGTCTGGCTATGGCTACACCTTC
many	TRBV6-2/TRBV6-3	TRBJ2-7	TRBD1	CASNEHGQGPYEQYF	TGTGCCAGCAATGAACACGGACAGGGTCCCTACGAGCAGTACTTC
many	TRBV10-2	TRBJ1-4	-	CASSDLGGEKLFF	TGCGCCAGCAGTGATCTGGGGGGGGAAAAATTGTTTTTT
many	TRBV6-5	TRBJ2-7	-	CASSYSRYNLVEQYF	TGTGCCAGCAGTTACTCACGATACAACTTGGTCGAGCAGTACTTC
-	TRBV5-1	TRBJ1-4	-	CASSPSEKGNEKLFF	TGCGCCAGCAGCCCGAGCGAGAAGGGGAATGAAAAACTGTTTTTT
many	TRBV10-3	TRBJ2-2	TRBD1	CAISRGQDNGELFF	TGTGCCATCAGTCGGGGACAGGACAACGGGGAGCTGTTTTTT
many	TRBV5-1	TRBJ1-1	-	CASSLVAGANTEAFF	TGCGCCAGCAGCTTGGTTGCAGGGGCGAACACTGAAGCTTTCTTT
-	TRBV27	TRBJ2-7	-	CANSVGLGGEQYF	TGTGCCAACAGTGTTGGACTTGGAGGCGAGCAGTACTTC
-	TRBV2	TRBJ1-2	-	CASKTPGPIVNYGYTF	TGTGCCAGCAAGACGCCAGGACCTATAGTTAACTATGGCTACACCTTC
-	TRBV5-1	TRBJ2-2	-	CASSDRINTGELFF	TGCGCCAGCAGCGACAGGATCAACACCGGGGAGCTGTTTTTT
many	TRBV29-1	TRBJ2-3	TRBD1	CSGGQGPTDTQYF	TGCAGCGGTGGACAGGGGCCCACAGATACGCAGTATTTT
many	TRBV7-9	TRBJ2-4	-	CASSRDKALAKNIQYF	TGTGCCAGCAGCCGAGACAAGGCGCTAGCCAAAAACATTCAGTACTTC
many	TRBV5-1	TRBJ1-2	-	CASSPHGTASSYGYTF	TGCGCCAGCAGCCCTCATGGGACCGCCAGCTCCTATGGCTACACCTTC
few	TRBV18	TRBJ2-1	TRBD2	CASSPRREGPYNEQFF	TGTGCCAGCTCACCGCGGCGGGAGGGCCCCTACAATGAGCAGTTCTTC
many	TRBV28	TRBJ1-1	-	CASSSPWGANMNTEAFF	TGTGCCAGCAGTTCTCCCTGGGGGGCGAACATGAACACTGAAGCTTTCTTT
many	TRBV20-1	TRBJ2-7	-	CSAREPDYEQYF	TGCAGTGCTAGAGAACCCGATTACGAGCAGTACTTC
many	TRBV5-1	TRBJ1-2	-	CASSTGGQVYGYTF	TGCGCCAGCAGCACTGGAGGGCAGGTCTATGGCTACACCTTC
-	TRBV6-6	TRBJ1-1	-	CASSYSAIGETEAFF	TGTGCCAGCAGTTACTCTGCCATCGGAGAGACTGAAGCTTTCTTT
many	TRBV9	TRBJ1-1	TRBD1	CASSVGDSADTEAFF	TGTGCCAGCAGCGTAGGGGACAGCGCTGACACTGAAGCTTTCTTT
many	TRBV24-1	TRBJ1-2	-	CATSDLGLLSGYTF	TGTGCCACCAGTGATTTGGGCCTATTGAGTGGCTACACCTTC
many	TRBV20-1	TRBJ1-5	-	CSARDTQGKEPQHF	TGCAGTGCTAGAGATACCCAGGGGAAAGAGCCCCAGCATTTT
many	TRBV5-1	TRBJ2-3	-	CASSLATSTDTQYF	TGCGCCAGCAGCTTGGCAACTAGCACAGATACGCAGTATTTT
many	TRBV11-2	TRBJ1-1	TRBD1	CASSPDRVTEAFF	TGTGCCAGCAGCCCCGACAGGGTCACTGAAGCTTTCTTT
many	TRBV27	TRBJ1-2	TRBD1	CASSPRDRGRDGYTF	TGTGCCAGCAGTCCAAGGGACAGGGGAAGGGACGGCTACACCTTC
many	TRBV7-8	TRBJ1-1	-	CASSSIISDTEAFF	TGTGCCAGCAGCTCAATTATATCGGACACTGAAGCTTTCTTT
many	TRBV5-1	TRBJ1-2	TRBD1	CASNPTGGHGYGYTF	TGCGCCAGCAATCCGACAGGGGGTCATGGCTATGGCTACACCTTC
many	TRBV25-1	TRBJ1-6	-	CASSEWGGGPYNSPLHF	TGTGCCAGCAGTGAATGGGGGGGGGGTCCCTATAATTCACCCCTCCACTTT